This T cell receptor beta chain was recorded in a study of control samples from healthy donors and cancer patients. Clones were read by immunoSEQ multiplex PCR, and TCRdb kept only the in-frame ones, dropping some. The sample consists of approximately 97,000 clones, roughly 92% of them appearing once. The CDR3 extends over 19 amino acids. Germline V gene sequence: CDR1 SGHTA, CDR2 FQGTGA. V was pared by 0 bases and J by 0 bases, with 8 bases of the junction left unmatched. The TCR was taken from a human donor in good health. The donor label of this sample is uncertain. The chain couples TRBV7-3 to TRBJ2-1, with TRBD2 identical over 10 bases. Sequences were obtained from blood. CDR3 in DNA: TGTGCCAGCAGCTTAACGTTTAGGGCTAGCGGGGGCTCCTACAATGAGCAGTTCTTC. Its translation is CASSLTFRASGGSYNEQFF.